These 10 T cell receptor beta chains were all obtained from the same sample, sequenced in a study of Graves' ophthalmopathy and Graves' hyperthyroidism. Researchers took RNA transcripts and amplified TCR beta CDR3 regions from them. HTBI-primed RT-PCR formed the first round, and a multiplex PCR formed the second. TCRdb fed the multiplex PCR reads into MiXCR, producing one record per CDR3 protein. The sample has 900,000 to 1,200,000 distinct CDR3 sequences; 36% are singletons. Sample: peripheral blood or thyroid tissue (not recorded which). All receptors derive from an adult man with Graves' hyperthyroidism.

This clonotype showed up many times. This chain links TRBV25-1 with TRBJ2-5, with 7 bases that match TRBD1. The CDR3 length is 14 residues. Germline V gives CDR1 MGHDK, CDR2 SYGVNS. Trimming took 4 bases from V and 5 from J; bases not matched to a gene: 7. CDR3 DNA sequence: TGTGCCAGCAGTGCAGCGACAGGGCGGGAGACCCAGTACTTC. Protein product: CASSAATGRETQYF.

The J gene is TRBJ1-2, the V gene TRBV20-1; a weak D match, TRBD1 (6 bases). Germline V gene data show CDR1 as DFQATT and CDR2 as SNEGSKA (reference sequence). V lost 3 bases and J 1 base, leaving 12 bases between the germline ends. The CDR3 sequence is 14 residues long. This CDR3 is CSASGQGYNYGYTF. The CDR3 bases are TGCAGTGCTAGTGGCCAGGGGTATAACTATGGCTACACCTTC.

The V call is TRBV10-3, the J call TRBJ1-1; TRBD1 matches 10 bases. J was trimmed by 10 bases and V by 10 bases; bases with no gene match: 9. This CDR3 region has 12 residues. Germline loops: CDR1 ENHRY, CDR2 SYGVKD. This CDR3 reads CATTLDRGTAFF. The CDR3 DNA reads TGTGCCACCACCCTGGACAGGGGGACAGCTTTCTTT.

The rearrangement uses TRBV7-3 and TRBJ1-1; the D is unclear. This CDR3 has 14 amino acids. V was trimmed by 3 bases and J by 3 bases, leaving 11 bases between them. The germline CDR1 and CDR2 sequences are SGHTA and FQGTGA. The CDR3 here is CASSFEGTYTEAFF. The CDR3 DNA is TGTGCCAGCAGCTTTGAGGGAACTTACACTGAAGCTTTCTTT. Full variable domain (missing parts from reference TRBV7-3 and TRBJ1-1): GAGVSQTPSNKVTEKGKYVELRCDPISGHTALYWYRQSLGQGPEFLIYFQGTGAADDSGLPNDRFFAVRPEGSVSTLKIQRTERGDSAVYLCASSFEGTYTEAFFGQGTRLTVV.

This clonotype was counted at least ten times. The V and J genes are TRBV10-3 and TRBJ1-2; D may be TRBD1 (5 bases). This CDR3 contains 14 residues. Looked up from germline, CDR1 is ENHRY and CDR2 is SYGVKD. V dropped 7 bases and J dropped 4 bases, with 16 bases sitting between them. In DNA, the CDR3 is TGTGCCATCACGACAGAAGTTAATTTCTATGGCTACACCTTC. Protein sequence: CAITTEVNFYGYTF.

The genes are TRBV29-1 and TRBJ2-3, with D maybe TRBD1 (6 bases). Germline V CDR1 and CDR2: SQVTM, ANQGSEA. This CDR3 has 12 amino acids. CDR3 DNA sequence: TGCACCTCTCGAGCAGGGGCAGATACGCAGTATTTT. This translates into CTSRAGADTQYF.

This clonotype appeared many times. In DNA form, the CDR3 reads TGTGCCAGCAGCTTAGCGTCAGGGAGCTCTGGGGCCAACGTCCTGACTTTC. Residues: CASSLASGSSGANVLTF. This sequence joins TRBV7-9 and TRBJ2-6; D possibly matches TRBD1 or TRBD2 (5 bases each). The CDR3 consists of 17 residues. V was pared by 0 bases and J by 0 bases, with 9 bases between. Germline lookup yields CDR1 SEHNR and CDR2 FQNEAQ (reference sequence). Full variable domain (outside the CDR3, taken from reference TRBV7-9 and TRBJ2-6): DTGVSQNPRHKITKRGQNVTFRCDPISEHNRLYWYRQTLGQGPEFLTYFQNEAQLEKSRLLSDRFSAERPKGSFSTLEIQRTEQGDSAMYLCASSLASGSSGANVLTFGAGSRLTVL.

The gene calls are TRBV9 and TRBJ2-2; a possible D gene is TRBD2 (6 bases). V was trimmed by 0 bases and J by 7 bases, leaving 13 bases between them. The CDR3 is made up of 15 amino acids. The germline V gene encodes CDR1 SGDLS and CDR2 YYNGEE. The CDR3 nucleotides are TGTGCCAGCAGCGTAGCGGGTCGGGAGTACGGGGAGCTGTTTTTT. The encoded protein is CASSVAGREYGELFF.

In this sample, this clonotype turned up many times. The chain links TRBV7-9 to TRBJ2-7, with a weak D call TRBD1 (5 bases). Trimming took off 5 bases at V and 0 bases at J, with 11 bases between the two ends. This CDR3 spans 14 amino acids. CDR1 and CDR2 from the germline V gene are SEHNR and FQNEAQ (reference sequence). CDR3 region: CASSPQASSYEQYF. The CDR3 DNA reads as TGTGCCAGCAGCCCACAGGCGAGCTCCTACGAGCAGTACTTC.

This clonotype was picked up many times. The CDR3 nucleotides are TGCGCCAGCAGCCGAGACAGGGAAGCCTACGAGCAGTACTTC. It is translated as CASSRDREAYEQYF. V is TRBV10-1 and J is TRBJ2-7, with 7 bases lining up with TRBD1. CDR1 is WNHNN and CDR2 is SYGVQD in the germline V gene (reference sequence). This CDR3 is built from 14 residues. J gave up 2 bases and V 6 bases, and 7 bases lay outside the gene matches.